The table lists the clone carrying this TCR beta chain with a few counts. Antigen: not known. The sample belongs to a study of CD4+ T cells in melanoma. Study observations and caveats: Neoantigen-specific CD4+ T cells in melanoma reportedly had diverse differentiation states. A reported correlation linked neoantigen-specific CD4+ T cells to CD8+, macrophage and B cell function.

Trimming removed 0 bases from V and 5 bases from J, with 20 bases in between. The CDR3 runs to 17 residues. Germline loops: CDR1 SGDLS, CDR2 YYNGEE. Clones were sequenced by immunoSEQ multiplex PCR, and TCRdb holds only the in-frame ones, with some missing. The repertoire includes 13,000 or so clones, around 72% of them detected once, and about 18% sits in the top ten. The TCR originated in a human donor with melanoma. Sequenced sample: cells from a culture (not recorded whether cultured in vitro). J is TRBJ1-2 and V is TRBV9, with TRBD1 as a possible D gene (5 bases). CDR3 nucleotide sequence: TGTGCCAGCAGCGTAGAACCCGTGGGGAATTGGGGGTATGGCTACACCTTC. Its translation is CASSVEPVGNWGYGYTF.